This T cell receptor (beta chain) was captured by sequencing in a study of response to subunit inactivated influenza vaccine. General study findings and limits: There was a suggestion from the authors that each seasonal influenza vaccination recruits few new T cells.

This CDR3 contains 11 residues. Germline CDR1 reads MNHEY; CDR2 reads SVGEGT. V shed 6 bases and J shed 11 bases, with 12 bases lying between them. TCRdb itself ran the RT-PCR reads through MiXCR, one entry per CDR3 protein. The profile covers approximately 500,000 distinct CDR3 sequences, with over 10% appearing a single time and 13% taken by the ten largest. Comments on this clonotype: Its target is unknown.

The genes are TRBV6-2 or TRBV6-3 and TRBJ2-3; D gene unclear. Material: PBMCs from blood, obtained more than 35 days after vaccination. The origin of this receptor is a man aged 45-65 years who received an inactivated influenza vaccine. CDR3 nucleotides: TGTGCCAGCAGCCTCTCGGGTCTGCAGTATTTT. The encoded protein is CASSLSGLQYF.